This TCR beta chain was identified in a study of T cell responses to AZD1222 COVID-19 vaccine. Study results and caveats: Recipients of AZD1222 seropositive at baseline numbered only five or six. Spike-specific TCR breadth and depth both grew after two AZD1222 doses.

The protocol was immunoSEQ multiplex PCR, while the TCRdb copy is restricted to in-frame clones and leaves out a portion. Of more than 100,000 clones listed, about 90% are singletons. Concerning this clone: Its antigen is not known.

Trimming took 3 bases from V and 1 from J; bases not matched to a gene: 7. Germline CDR1 reads LNHDA; CDR2 reads SQIVND (reference sequence). This CDR3 spans 17 amino acids. Material: peripheral blood, obtained on day 0 of AZD1222 vaccination. This sequence joins TRBV19 and TRBJ2-1; TRBD2 aligns across 9 bases. This TCR was sampled from an adult in good health. In DNA, the CDR3 is TGTGCCAGTAGTATGGTAGCAGGACTAGCGTCCTACAATGAGCAGTTCTTC. The encoded protein is CASSMVAGLASYNEQFF.